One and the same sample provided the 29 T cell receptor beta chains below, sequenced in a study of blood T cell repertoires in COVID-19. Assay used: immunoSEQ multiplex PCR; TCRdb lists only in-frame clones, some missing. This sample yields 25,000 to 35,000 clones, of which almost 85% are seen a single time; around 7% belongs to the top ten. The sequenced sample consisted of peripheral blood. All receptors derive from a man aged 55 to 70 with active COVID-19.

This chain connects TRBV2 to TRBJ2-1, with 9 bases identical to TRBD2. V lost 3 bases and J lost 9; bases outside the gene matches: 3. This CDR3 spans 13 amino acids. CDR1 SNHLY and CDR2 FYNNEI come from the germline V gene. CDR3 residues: CASSEGLASEQFF. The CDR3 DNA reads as TGTGCCAGCAGTGAGGGACTAGCAAGTGAGCAGTTCTTC.

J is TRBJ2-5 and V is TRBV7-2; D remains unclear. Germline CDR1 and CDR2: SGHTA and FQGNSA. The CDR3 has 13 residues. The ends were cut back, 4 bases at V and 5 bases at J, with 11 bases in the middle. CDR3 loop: CASSSMGRETQYF. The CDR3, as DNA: TGTGCCAGCAGCTCGATGGGCAGGGAGACCCAGTACTTC.

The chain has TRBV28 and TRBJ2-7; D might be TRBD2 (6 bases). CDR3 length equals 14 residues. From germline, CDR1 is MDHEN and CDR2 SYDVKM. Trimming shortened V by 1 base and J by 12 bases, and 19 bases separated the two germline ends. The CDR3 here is CASSLSRRGRARYF. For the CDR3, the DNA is TGTGCCAGCAGTTTATCCAGGCGGGGAAGAGCTCGGTACTTC.

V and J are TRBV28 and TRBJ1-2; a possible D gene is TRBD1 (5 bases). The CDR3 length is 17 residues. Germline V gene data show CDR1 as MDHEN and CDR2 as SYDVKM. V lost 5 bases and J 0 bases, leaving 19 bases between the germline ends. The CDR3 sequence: CASSQRPTAGANYGYTF. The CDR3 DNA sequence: TGTGCCAGCAGTCAGAGACCTACCGCGGGGGCTAACTATGGCTACACCTTC.

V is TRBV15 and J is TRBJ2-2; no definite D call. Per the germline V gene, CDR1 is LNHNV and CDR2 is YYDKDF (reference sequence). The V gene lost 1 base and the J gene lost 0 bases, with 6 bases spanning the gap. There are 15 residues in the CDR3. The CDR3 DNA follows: TGTGCCACCAGCAGAGGGCGGACGAACACCGGGGAGCTGTTTTTT. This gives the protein CATSRGRTNTGELFF.

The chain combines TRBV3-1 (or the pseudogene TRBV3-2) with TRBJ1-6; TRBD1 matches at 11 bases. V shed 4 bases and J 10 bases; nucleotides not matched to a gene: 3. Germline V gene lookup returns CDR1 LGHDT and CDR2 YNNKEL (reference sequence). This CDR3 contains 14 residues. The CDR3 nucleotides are TGTGCCAGCAGCCGGACAGGGGGCACCTCACCCCTCCACTTT. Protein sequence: CASSRTGGTSPLHF.

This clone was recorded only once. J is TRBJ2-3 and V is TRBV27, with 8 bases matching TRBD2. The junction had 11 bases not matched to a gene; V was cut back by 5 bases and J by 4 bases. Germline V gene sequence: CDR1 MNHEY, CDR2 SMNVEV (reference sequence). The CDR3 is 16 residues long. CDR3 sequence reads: CASSRGGAGAPDTQYF. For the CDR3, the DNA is TGTGCCAGCAGTCGGGGGGGAGCGGGAGCTCCAGATACGCAGTATTTT.

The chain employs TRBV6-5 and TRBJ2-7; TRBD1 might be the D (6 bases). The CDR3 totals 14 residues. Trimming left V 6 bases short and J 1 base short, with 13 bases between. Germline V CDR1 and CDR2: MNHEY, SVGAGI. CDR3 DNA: TGTGCCAGCAGACAGACAGGACTGTCCTACGAGCAGTACTTC. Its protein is CASRQTGLSYEQYF.

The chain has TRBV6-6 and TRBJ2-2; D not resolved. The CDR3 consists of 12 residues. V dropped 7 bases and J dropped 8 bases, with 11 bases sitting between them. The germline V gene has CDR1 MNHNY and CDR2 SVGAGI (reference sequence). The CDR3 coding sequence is TGTGCCAGCACCCACGGTGCGGGGGAGCTGTTTTTT. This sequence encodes CASTHGAGELFF.

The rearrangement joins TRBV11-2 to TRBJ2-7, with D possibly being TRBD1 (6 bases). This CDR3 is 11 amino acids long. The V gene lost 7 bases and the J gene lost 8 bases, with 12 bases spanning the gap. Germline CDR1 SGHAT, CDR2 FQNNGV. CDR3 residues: CASTAGTQQYF. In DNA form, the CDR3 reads TGTGCCAGCACCGCCGGGACACAGCAGTACTTC.

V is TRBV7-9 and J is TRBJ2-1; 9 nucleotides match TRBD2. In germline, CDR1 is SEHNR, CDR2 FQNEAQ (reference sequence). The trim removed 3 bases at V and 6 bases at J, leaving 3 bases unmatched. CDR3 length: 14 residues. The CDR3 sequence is CASSLLAGLNEQFF. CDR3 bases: TGTGCCAGCAGCTTGCTAGCGGGACTCAATGAGCAGTTCTTC.

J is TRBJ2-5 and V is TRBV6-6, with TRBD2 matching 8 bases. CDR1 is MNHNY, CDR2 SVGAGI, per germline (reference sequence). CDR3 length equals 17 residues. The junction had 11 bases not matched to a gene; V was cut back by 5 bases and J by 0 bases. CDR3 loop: CASSLGFSGIYQETQYF. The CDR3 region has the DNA TGTGCCAGCAGTCTAGGGTTTAGCGGGATTTACCAAGAGACCCAGTACTTC.

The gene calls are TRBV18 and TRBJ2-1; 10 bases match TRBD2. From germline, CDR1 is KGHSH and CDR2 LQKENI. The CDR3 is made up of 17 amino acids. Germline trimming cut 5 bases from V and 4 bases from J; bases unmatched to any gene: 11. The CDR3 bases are TGTGCCAGCTCAAAAGAAGCGGGGGGGTTGGGTTACAATGAGCAGTTCTTC. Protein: CASSKEAGGLGYNEQFF.

The CDR3 coding sequence is TGTGCCACCAGTGAAACGACAGGGGTTGGGAATGAGCAGTTCTTC. It yields the protein CATSETTGVGNEQFF. The chain has TRBV24-1 and TRBJ2-1; 8 bases map to TRBD1. V dropped 4 bases and J dropped 7; count of bases not matched to a gene: 8. Per germline, CDR1 KGHDR and CDR2 SFDVKD. This CDR3 has 15 residues.

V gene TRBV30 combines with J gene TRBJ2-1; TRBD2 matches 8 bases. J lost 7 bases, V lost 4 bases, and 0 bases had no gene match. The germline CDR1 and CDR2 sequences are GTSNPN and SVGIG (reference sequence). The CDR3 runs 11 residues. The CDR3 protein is CAWTSGNEQFF. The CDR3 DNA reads TGTGCCTGGACTAGCGGGAATGAGCAGTTCTTC.

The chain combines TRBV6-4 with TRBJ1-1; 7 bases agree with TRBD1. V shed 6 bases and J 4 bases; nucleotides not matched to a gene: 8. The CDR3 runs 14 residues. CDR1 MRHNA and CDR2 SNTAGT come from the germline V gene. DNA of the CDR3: TGTGCCAGCAGCTATATTCCAGGGGGCACTGAAGCTTTCTTT. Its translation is CASSYIPGGTEAFF.

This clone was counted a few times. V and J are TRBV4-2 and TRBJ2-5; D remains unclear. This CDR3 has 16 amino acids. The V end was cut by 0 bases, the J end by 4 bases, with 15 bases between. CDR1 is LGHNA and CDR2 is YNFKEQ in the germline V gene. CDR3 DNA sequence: TGTGCCAGCAGCCAAGAAGTTCGGTACTATGGAGAGACCCAGTACTTC. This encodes CASSQEVRYYGETQYF.

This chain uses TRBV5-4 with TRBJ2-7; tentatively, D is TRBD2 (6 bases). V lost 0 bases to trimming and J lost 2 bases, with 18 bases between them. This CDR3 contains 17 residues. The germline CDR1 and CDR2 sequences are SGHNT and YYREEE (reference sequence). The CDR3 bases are TGTGCCAGCAGCTTGGTCGTAGGCGGGACCATCCCCTACGAGCAGTACGTC. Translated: CASSLVVGGTIPYEQYV.

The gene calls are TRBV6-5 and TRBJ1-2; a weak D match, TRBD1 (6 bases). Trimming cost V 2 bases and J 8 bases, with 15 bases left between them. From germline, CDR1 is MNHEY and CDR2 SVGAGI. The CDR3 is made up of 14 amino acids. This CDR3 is CASSYIRDTLGYTF. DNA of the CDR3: TGTGCCAGCAGTTACATCCGGGACACCCTGGGCTACACCTTC.

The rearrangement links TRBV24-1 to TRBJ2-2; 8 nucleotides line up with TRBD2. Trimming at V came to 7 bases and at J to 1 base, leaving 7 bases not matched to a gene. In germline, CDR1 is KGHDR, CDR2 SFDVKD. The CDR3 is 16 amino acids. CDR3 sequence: CATRTRAGGNTGELFF. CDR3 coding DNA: TGTGCCACCAGGACCCGGGCGGGAGGGAACACCGGGGAGCTGTTTTTT.

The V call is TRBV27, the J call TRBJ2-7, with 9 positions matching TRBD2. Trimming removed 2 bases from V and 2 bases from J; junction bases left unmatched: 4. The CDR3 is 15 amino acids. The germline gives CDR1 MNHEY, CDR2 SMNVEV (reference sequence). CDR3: CASSLRAGGPYEQYF. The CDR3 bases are TGTGCCAGCAGTTTAAGGGCGGGAGGGCCCTACGAGCAGTACTTC.

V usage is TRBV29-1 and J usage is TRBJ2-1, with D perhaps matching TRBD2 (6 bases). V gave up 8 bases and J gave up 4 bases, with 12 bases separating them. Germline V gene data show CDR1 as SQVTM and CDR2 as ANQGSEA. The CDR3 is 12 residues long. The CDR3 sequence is CSSRDLYNEQFF. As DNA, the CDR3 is TGCAGCTCCCGGGACTTATACAATGAGCAGTTCTTC.

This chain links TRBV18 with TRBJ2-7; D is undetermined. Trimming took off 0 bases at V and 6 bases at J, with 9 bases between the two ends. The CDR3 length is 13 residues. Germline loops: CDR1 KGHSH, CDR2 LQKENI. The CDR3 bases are TGTGCCAGCTCACCACCGGGCGCTATCGAGCAGTACTTC. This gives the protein CASSPPGAIEQYF. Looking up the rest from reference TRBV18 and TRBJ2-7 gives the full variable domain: NAGVMQNPRHLVRRRGQEARLRCSPMKGHSHVYWYRQLPEEGLKFMVYLQKENIIDESGMPKERFSAEFPKEGPSILRIQQVVRGDSAAYFCASSPPGAIEQYFGPGTRLTVT.

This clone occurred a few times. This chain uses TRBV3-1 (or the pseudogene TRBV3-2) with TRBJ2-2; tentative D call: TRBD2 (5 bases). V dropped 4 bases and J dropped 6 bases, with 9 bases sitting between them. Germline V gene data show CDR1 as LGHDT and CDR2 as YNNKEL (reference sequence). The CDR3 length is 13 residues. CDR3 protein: CASSLGSAGELFF. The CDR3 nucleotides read TGTGCCAGCAGCCTAGGTAGCGCCGGGGAGCTGTTTTTT.

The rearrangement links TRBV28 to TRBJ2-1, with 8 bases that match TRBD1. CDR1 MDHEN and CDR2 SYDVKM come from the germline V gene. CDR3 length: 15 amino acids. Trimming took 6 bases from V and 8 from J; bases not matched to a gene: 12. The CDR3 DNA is TGTGCCAGCAGACCCAGGGGACAGGTAATCGATGAGCAGTTCTTC. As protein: CASRPRGQVIDEQFF.

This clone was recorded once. The CDR3 DNA is TGTGCCAGCAGCTTCACAGCTAACTATGGCTACACCTTC. Translating gives CASSFTANYGYTF. This chain links TRBV7-9 with TRBJ1-2; D is unclear. Germline CDR1 and CDR2: SEHNR and FQNEAQ (reference sequence). The CDR3 runs to 13 residues. The V and J ends lost 3 bases and 0 bases respectively, with 5 bases between them.

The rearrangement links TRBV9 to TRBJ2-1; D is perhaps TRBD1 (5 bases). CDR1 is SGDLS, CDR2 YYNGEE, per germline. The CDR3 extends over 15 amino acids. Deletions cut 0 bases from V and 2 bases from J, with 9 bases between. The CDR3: CASSVEGQTYNEQFF. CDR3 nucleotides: TGTGCCAGCAGCGTAGAAGGACAAACCTACAATGAGCAGTTCTTC.

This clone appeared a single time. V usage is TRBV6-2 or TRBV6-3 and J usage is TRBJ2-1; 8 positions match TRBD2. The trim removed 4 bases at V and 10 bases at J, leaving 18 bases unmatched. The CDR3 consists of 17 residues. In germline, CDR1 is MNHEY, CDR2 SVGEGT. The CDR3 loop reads CASSLGSGRDPRGEQFF. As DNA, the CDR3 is TGTGCCAGCAGTTTAGGGAGCGGGAGAGACCCCAGGGGAGAGCAGTTCTTC.

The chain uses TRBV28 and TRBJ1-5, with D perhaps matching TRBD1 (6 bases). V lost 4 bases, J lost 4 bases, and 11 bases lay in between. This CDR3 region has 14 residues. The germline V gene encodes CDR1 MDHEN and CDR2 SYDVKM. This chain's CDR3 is CASSSIRGNQPQHF. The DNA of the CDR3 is TGTGCCAGCAGTTCCATTAGGGGGAATCAGCCCCAGCATTTT. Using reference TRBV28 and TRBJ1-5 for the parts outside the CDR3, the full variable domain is DVKVTQSSRYLVKRTGEKVFLECVQDMDHENMFWYRQDPGLGLRLIYFSYDVKMKEKGDIPEGYSVSREKKERFSLILESASTNQTSMYLCASSSIRGNQPQHFGDGTRLSIL.